Following are 28 T cell receptor beta chains from one sample sequenced in a study of T cells after yellow fever vaccination. TCRdb used MiXCR to reprocess the 5' RACE reads, holding one entry per CDR3 protein. Among about 240,000 distinct CDR3 sequences listed, roughly 7.2% were seen once. Sequenced material: CD4+ T cells sorted from PBMCs, taken 15 days after the yellow fever booster vaccination. These TCRs come from a man younger than 45 who received the YFV17D yellow fever vaccine.

This clonotype appeared many times. J is TRBJ2-3 and V is TRBV15; weak D call: TRBD2 (5 bases). V shed 8 bases and J shed 3 bases, with 15 bases lying between them. The germline V gene encodes CDR1 LNHNV and CDR2 YYDKDF (reference sequence). This CDR3 comprises 14 residues. This CDR3 is CATAWAGQTDTQYF. CDR3 in DNA: TGTGCCACCGCTTGGGCGGGTCAGACAGATACGCAGTATTTT.

Turning to this clonotype: The junction shows a germline mismatch at one end, possibly a read error. This chain links TRBV20-1 with TRBJ2-5, with D possibly being TRBD2 (5 bases). The CDR3 runs 12 residues. The germline V gene has CDR1 DFQATT and CDR2 SNEGSKA (reference sequence). The CDR3 DNA sequence: TGCAGTGCTATAGGTCCCGGGGAGACCAAGTACTTC. This sequence encodes CSAIGPGETKYF.

This chain uses TRBV4-2 with TRBJ1-4; D possibly corresponds to TRBD1 (5 bases). This CDR3 has 15 residues. Germline CDR1 is LGHNA and CDR2 is YNFKEQ. V was shortened by 1 base and J by 5 bases, with 11 bases between the two germline ends. This chain's CDR3 is CASSQAGTGNEKLFF. The CDR3, as DNA: TGTGCCAGCAGCCAAGCCGGGACGGGGAATGAAAAACTGTTTTTT.

In this sample, this clonotype turned up a few times. This CDR3 reads CASSLRALAGTDTQYF. The CDR3 DNA reads TGTGCCAGCAGCCTCCGGGCACTAGCGGGCACAGATACGCAGTATTTT. The V gene is TRBV9, the J gene TRBJ2-3, with TRBD2 matching 8 bases. Germline CDR1 is SGDLS and CDR2 is YYNGEE. With V trimmed by 4 bases and J by 1 base, 8 bases remained unmatched. The length of the CDR3 is 16 residues. Combining the CDR3 with reference TRBV9 and TRBJ2-3 gives the whole variable domain DSGVTQTPKHLITATGQRVTLRCSPRSGDLSVYWYQQSLDQGLQFLIQYYNGEERAKGNILERFSAQQFPDLHSELNLSSLELGDSALYFCASSLRALAGTDTQYFGPGTRLTVL.

V gene TRBV20-1 combines with J gene TRBJ2-2, with TRBD2 as a possible D gene (7 bases). Germline assignment: CDR1 DFQATT and CDR2 SNEGSKA (reference sequence). The length of the CDR3 is 20 residues. V was clipped by 1 base and J by 0 bases, with 24 bases between them. CDR3 DNA sequence: TGCAGTGCTAGAGGTGGCAGGGGATCGTTAGCGGGTACGAACACCGGGGAGCTGTTTTTT. Amino acid sequence: CSARGGRGSLAGTNTGELFF.

Many counts were recorded for this clonotype. The chain joins TRBV11-1 to TRBJ2-5, with D maybe TRBD2 (6 bases). CDR1 and CDR2 from the germline V gene are SGHAT and FQDESV (reference sequence). This CDR3 is 15 amino acids long. V dropped 4 bases and J dropped 5 bases, with 17 bases sitting between them. DNA for the CDR3: TGTGCCAGCAGCTCAAAGTCGGGACTTCTGGAGACCCAGTACTTC. Its translation: CASSSKSGLLETQYF.

This chain joins TRBV11-2 and TRBJ2-5; a weak D match, TRBD2 (5 bases). Germline CDR1 reads SGHAT; CDR2 reads FQNNGV. Trimming took 5 bases from V and 4 from J, leaving 14 bases between them. The CDR3 totals 14 residues. CDR3 loop: CASSRRTDGETQYF. The DNA for the CDR3 is TGTGCCAGCAGCCGACGGACTGACGGAGAGACCCAGTACTTC.

The chain has TRBV5-3 and TRBJ1-3, with D possibly TRBD1 on 6 matching bases. Being an ORF, TRBV5-3 has a function that is uncertain. The V end lost 8 bases, the J end lost 9 bases, and 21 bases lay between the germline ends. CDR3 length equals 14 residues. The DNA for the CDR3 is TGTGCCAGCAGCGTGGCACAGCCGGACAGCACCATATATTTT. It codes for CASSVAQPDSTIYF.

This clonotype was detected only a few times. The chain links TRBV12-3 or TRBV12-4 to TRBJ1-5; D is uncertain. The CDR3 totals 13 residues. Deletions cut 8 bases from V and 1 base from J, with 9 bases between. CDR3 protein: CASGGSSNQPQHF. The CDR3 DNA follows: TGTGCCAGCGGTGGGTCGAGCAATCAGCCCCAGCATTTT.

This clonotype has more than one count but fewer than ten. The chain combines TRBV7-2 with TRBJ2-7, with D perhaps matching TRBD2 (5 bases). CDR3 length: 14 amino acids. The V end was cut by 3 bases, the J end by 6 bases, with 15 bases between. Per germline, CDR1 SGHTA and CDR2 FQGNSA. CDR3 loop: CASSFQVGESEQYF. Written as DNA, the CDR3 is TGTGCCAGCAGCTTTCAGGTCGGGGAGTCCGAGCAGTACTTC.

The table lists this clonotype with a few counts. This sequence joins TRBV5-1 and TRBJ2-5; tentative D call: TRBD1 (6 bases). CDR3 length: 14 amino acids. Deletions cut 2 bases from V and 7 bases from J, with 15 bases between. The germline V gene has CDR1 SGHRS and CDR2 YFSETQ. CDR3 bases: TGCGCCAGCAGCTTCGGGACATATTCGGGGACCCAGTACTTC. Protein: CASSFGTYSGTQYF.

The chain joins TRBV12-3 or TRBV12-4 to TRBJ1-5; TRBD1 matches at 8 bases. This CDR3 contains 14 residues. Trimming removed 9 bases from V and 2 bases from J; junction bases left unmatched: 6. The CDR3: CASTMGQGNQPQHF. Here the CDR3 DNA reads TGTGCCAGTACTATGGGACAGGGCAATCAGCCCCAGCATTTT.

This clonotype was observed a few times. This rearrangement joins TRBV7-2 to TRBJ1-1; D remains unclear. The germline V gene has CDR1 SGHTA and CDR2 FQGNSA. V lost 5 bases and J 8 bases, leaving 18 bases between the germline ends. CDR3 size: 14 residues. The CDR3 sequence: CASSPRRTSTEAFF. CDR3 sequence (DNA): TGTGCCAGCAGCCCAAGAAGGACGTCCACGGAAGCTTTCTTT.

This clonotype was found many times. The rearrangement uses TRBV10-3 and TRBJ2-2, with 14 bases matching TRBD2. Trimming removed 2 bases from V and 4 bases from J; junction bases left unmatched: 9. CDR1 is ENHRY, CDR2 SYGVKD, per germline. The CDR3 covers 19 residues. CDR3 in DNA: TGTGCCATCAGTGAGCTACCAGGGACTAGCGGGAGTAGCACCGGGGAGCTGTTTTTT. Protein: CAISELPGTSGSSTGELFF.

This sequence joins TRBV12-3 or TRBV12-4 and TRBJ2-5; D is unresolved. The CDR3 extends over 14 amino acids. Trimming stripped 5 bases from V and 4 bases from J, with 14 bases between. CDR3 nucleotide sequence: TGTGCCAGCAGTATATTCGGAAGGATAGAGACCCAGTACTTC. It encodes CASSIFGRIETQYF.

The CDR3 loop is CASSGPTGNYGYTF. CDR3 bases: TGTGCCAGCAGTGGGCCCACCGGAAACTATGGCTACACCTTC. The rearrangement joins TRBV6-2 or TRBV6-3 to TRBJ1-2; D is unresolved. With 5 bases removed from V and 2 bases from J, the gap between germline ends came to 12 bases. The CDR3 is 14 residues long. Germline lookup yields CDR1 MNHEY and CDR2 SVGEGT.

This clonotype appeared many times. The V gene is TRBV7-2, the J gene TRBJ2-7; 9 bases are shared with TRBD1. The trim removed 6 bases at V and 1 base at J, leaving 4 bases unmatched. CDR1 is SGHTA, CDR2 FQGNSA, per germline. The CDR3 has 14 residues. CDR3 region: CASSFDRGSYEQYF. CDR3 DNA sequence: TGTGCCAGCAGTTTTGACAGGGGGTCCTACGAGCAGTACTTC.

This clonotype was seen many times. V and J are TRBV7-7 and TRBJ2-7; D is uncertain. The V gene lost 4 bases and the J gene lost 5 bases, with 18 bases spanning the gap. Germline lookup yields CDR1 SSHAT and CDR2 FNYEAQ (reference sequence). CDR3 length: 15 amino acids. The chain's CDR3 is CASSSTPLAPDEQYF. The CDR3 nucleotides are TGTGCCAGCAGCTCTACCCCTCTCGCACCGGACGAGCAGTACTTC.

The chain carries TRBV25-1 and TRBJ2-4; tentative D call: TRBD2 (5 bases). This CDR3 has 13 residues. Per germline, CDR1 MGHDK and CDR2 SYGVNS. V was trimmed by 1 base and J by 8 bases, leaving 9 bases between them. DNA of the CDR3: TGTGCCAGCAGTGAATCTAGCCCTCACATTCAGTACTTC. Its protein product is CASSESSPHIQYF. The variable domain in full, with the rest retrieved from reference TRBV25-1 and TRBJ2-4, is EADIYQTPRYLVIGTGKKITLECSQTMGHDKMYWYQQDPGMELHLIHYSYGVNSTEKGDLSSESTVSRIRTEHFPLTLESARPSHTSQYLCASSESSPHIQYFGAGTRLSVL.

The chain combines TRBV7-2 with TRBJ1-3, with D perhaps matching TRBD1 (5 bases). The CDR3 runs to 15 residues. Per the germline V gene, CDR1 is SGHTA and CDR2 is FQGNSA. The V end was cut by 5 bases, the J end by 0 bases, with 11 bases between. For the CDR3, the DNA is TGTGCCAGCAGCATCCCAGGGTACTCTGGAAACACCATATATTTT. Protein: CASSIPGYSGNTIYF.

This chain connects TRBV6-4 to TRBJ1-6, with 9 bases that match TRBD1. The CDR3 spans 19 residues. CDR1 is MRHNA, CDR2 SNTAGT, per germline. J gave up 7 bases and V 6 bases, and 19 bases lay outside the gene matches. The chain's CDR3 is CASSPRPRYTGGLNSPLHF. Here the CDR3 DNA reads TGTGCCAGCAGCCCGCGTCCCCGGTACACAGGGGGCTTAAATTCACCCCTCCACTTT.

This clonotype was seen only a few times. The rearrangement links TRBV5-1 to TRBJ2-7; D unclear. The CDR3 length is 13 residues. The V end lost 5 bases, the J end lost 3 bases, and 12 bases lay between the germline ends. Looked up from germline, CDR1 is SGHRS and CDR2 is YFSETQ. In DNA form, the CDR3 reads TGCGCCAGCAGTCCCGACATCATCTACGAGCAGTACTTC. This encodes CASSPDIIYEQYF.

This clonotype has a handful of counts. The CDR3 protein is CASSLTDPTDTQYF. Here the CDR3 DNA reads TGTGCCAGCAGCCTAACGGACCCTACAGATACGCAGTATTTT. This chain links TRBV28 with TRBJ2-3; D is uncertain. V was clipped by 6 bases and J by 3 bases, with 13 bases between them. This CDR3 has 14 amino acids. Germline V CDR1 and CDR2: MDHEN, SYDVKM.

The chain employs TRBV6-1 and TRBJ1-3, with no clear D. Trimming took 6 bases from V and 4 from J, leaving 10 bases between them. This CDR3 is 13 amino acids long. Germline CDR1 MNHNS, CDR2 SASEGT. In DNA form, the CDR3 reads TGTGCCAGCAGGGTGGGCTACGGAAACACCATATATTTT. Its translation is CASRVGYGNTIYF.

The chain employs TRBV20-1 and TRBJ2-7, with D possibly being TRBD1 or TRBD2 (5 bases each). Looked up from germline, CDR1 is DFQATT and CDR2 is SNEGSKA (reference sequence). V lost 4 bases and J 0 bases, leaving 16 bases between the germline ends. The CDR3 runs to 15 residues. The CDR3 coding sequence is TGCAGTGCTACTGCGACTGGGGGAAGCTCCTACGAGCAGTACTTC. As protein: CSATATGGSSYEQYF.

The CDR3 DNA reads TGCGCCAGACCCCCCACGACCCAACAAGAGACCCAGTACTTC. Protein: CARPPTTQQETQYF. The chain recombines TRBV5-1 with TRBJ2-5; D is uncertain. V dropped 8 bases and J dropped 2 bases, with 16 bases sitting between them. Germline CDR1 and CDR2: SGHRS and YFSETQ. This CDR3 region has 14 residues.

This chain connects TRBV6-1 to TRBJ2-3, with D perhaps matching TRBD2 (5 bases). The CDR3 totals 13 residues. From germline, CDR1 is MNHNS and CDR2 SASEGT. V gave up 8 bases and J gave up 10 bases, with 19 bases separating them. As DNA, the CDR3 is TGTGCCAGCGGAAACACTTTAGGGAGTGCGCAGTATTTT. It specifies CASGNTLGSAQYF.

A few counts support this clonotype. J is TRBJ2-6 and V is TRBV20-1; D unresolved. Germline assignment: CDR1 DFQATT and CDR2 SNEGSKA (reference sequence). The CDR3 length is 16 residues. The V gene lost 4 bases and the J gene lost 1 base, with 14 bases spanning the gap. CDR3 in DNA: TGCAGTGCTAAGACCACTCCGCGGTCTGGGGCCAACGTCCTGACTTTC. This gives the protein CSAKTTPRSGANVLTF.